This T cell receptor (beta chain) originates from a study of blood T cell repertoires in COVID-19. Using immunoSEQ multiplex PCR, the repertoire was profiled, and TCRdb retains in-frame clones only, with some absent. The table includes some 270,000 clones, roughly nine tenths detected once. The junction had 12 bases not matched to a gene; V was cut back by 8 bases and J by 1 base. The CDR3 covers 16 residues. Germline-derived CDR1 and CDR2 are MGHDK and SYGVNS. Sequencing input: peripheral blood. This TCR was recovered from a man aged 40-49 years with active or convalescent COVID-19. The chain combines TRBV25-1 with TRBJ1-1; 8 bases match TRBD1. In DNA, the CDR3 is TGTGCCAGCTCTGGGACAGGCGTGTATGGGAACACTGAAGCTTTCTTT. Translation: CASSGTGVYGNTEAFF.